The 27 T cell receptor beta chains given below trace back to one sample, sequenced in a study of T cell changes during pregnancy in multiple sclerosis. Clones were read by immunoSEQ multiplex PCR, and TCRdb kept only the in-frame ones, dropping some. The sample yields about 60,000 clones, about 90% seen once. The sequences come from CD4+ T cells from peripheral blood mononuclear cells, collected in the first trimester of pregnancy. These receptors were obtained from a female donor with multiple sclerosis, enrolled in a pregnancy study.

V gene TRBV29-1 combines with J gene TRBJ1-2; D gene unclear. The CDR3 has 11 amino acids. Trimming removed 5 bases from V and 8 bases from J, with 12 bases in between. Germline V CDR1 and CDR2: SQVTM, ANQGSEA. This chain's CDR3 is CSVWGEEGYTF. Written as DNA, the CDR3 is TGCAGCGTTTGGGGAGAGGAAGGCTACACCTTC.

The V and J genes are TRBV5-4 and TRBJ2-7; 9 bases match TRBD1. In germline, CDR1 is SGHNT, CDR2 YYREEE (reference sequence). V was clipped by 4 bases and J by 3 bases; unmatched bases: 8. The CDR3 runs to 15 residues. The CDR3: CASSGAGTGSYEQYF. The CDR3 DNA reads TGTGCCAGCAGCGGAGCCGGGACAGGGAGCTACGAGCAGTACTTC.

The chain recombines TRBV11-2 with TRBJ1-1; 9 bases align to TRBD1. The V gene end was trimmed by 3 bases and the J gene end by 6 bases; junction bases not matched to a gene: 11. This CDR3 is built from 16 residues. Germline V gene data show CDR1 as SGHAT and CDR2 as FQNNGV. CDR3 coding DNA: TGTGCCAGCAGCTTTGTGCAGGGACAGGGTACACCTGAAGCTTTCTTT. Encoded protein: CASSFVQGQGTPEAFF.

The CDR3 DNA reads as TGTGCCAGCAGCCTTAGTCGGTTGAACACTGAAGCTTTCTTT. It is translated as CASSLSRLNTEAFF. The chain couples TRBV7-3 to TRBJ1-1, with unresolved D. Germline loops: CDR1 SGHTA, CDR2 FQGTGA. The CDR3 length is 14 residues. Trimming pared 5 bases from V and 0 bases from J, leaving 10 bases between.

This chain connects TRBV7-9 to TRBJ2-3; 7 bases align to TRBD2. Germline CDR1 SEHNR, CDR2 FQNEAQ (reference sequence). Losses at the gene ends were 4 bases for V and 1 base for J; bases not matched to a gene: 5. This CDR3 has 15 residues. The CDR3 bases are TGTGCCAGCAGCTCGGCTGGGGGGGGCACAGATACGCAGTATTTT. Protein sequence: CASSSAGGGTDTQYF.

This chain links TRBV7-3 with TRBJ1-1, with TRBD1 matching over 9 bases. The V gene end was trimmed by 5 bases and the J gene end by 1 base; junction bases not matched to a gene: 5. Germline CDR1 reads SGHTA; CDR2 reads FQGTGA. This CDR3 has 15 residues. The CDR3 loop is CASSPGGQGNTEAFF. The CDR3 DNA is TGTGCCAGCAGCCCAGGGGGACAGGGGAACACTGAAGCTTTCTTT. The whole variable domain, filled in from reference TRBV7-3 and TRBJ1-1, reads GAGVSQTPSNKVTEKGKYVELRCDPISGHTALYWYRQSLGQGPEFLIYFQGTGAADDSGLPNDRFFAVRPEGSVSTLKIQRTERGDSAVYLCASSPGGQGNTEAFFGQGTRLTVV.

The rearrangement links TRBV2 to TRBJ2-4, with D possibly being TRBD1 (5 bases). The CDR3 totals 15 residues. CDR1 SNHLY and CDR2 FYNNEI come from the germline V gene. The V and J ends lost 7 bases and 0 bases respectively, with 13 bases between them. The CDR3 sequence is CASNNRLIAKNIQYF. The CDR3 nucleotides read TGTGCCAGCAACAACAGGCTAATAGCCAAAAACATTCAGTACTTC.

This chain links TRBV9 with TRBJ1-6, with a possible D match to TRBD1 (5 bases). The CDR3 runs 16 residues. Trimming left V 0 bases short and J 0 bases short, with 7 bases between. Germline CDR1 and CDR2: SGDLS and YYNGEE. Here the CDR3 reads CASSVGGGSYNSPLHF. The CDR3 nucleotides are TGTGCCAGCAGCGTAGGCGGGGGCTCCTATAATTCACCCCTCCACTTT.

This rearrangement joins TRBV9 to TRBJ2-2; the D is unclear. CDR1 and CDR2 (germline): SGDLS, YYNGEE. This CDR3 is 15 amino acids long. V was pared by 3 bases and J by 4 bases, with 13 bases between. In nucleotides, the CDR3 is TGTGCCAGCAGCGCAATCGGAACGGGCACCGGGGAGCTGTTTTTT. Encoded protein: CASSAIGTGTGELFF. The whole variable domain, filled in from reference TRBV9 and TRBJ2-2, reads DSGVTQTPKHLITATGQRVTLRCSPRSGDLSVYWYQQSLDQGLQFLIQYYNGEERAKGNILERFSAQQFPDLHSELNLSSLELGDSALYFCASSAIGTGTGELFFGEGSRLTVL.

The chain employs TRBV2 and TRBJ1-4, with D perhaps TRBD1 (6 bases). This CDR3 has 13 amino acids. The V gene's germline CDR1 is SNHLY and CDR2 FYNNEI. V lost 6 bases and J lost 4, with 9 bases in between. CDR3: CASRQGFNEKLFF. CDR3 coding DNA: TGTGCCAGCAGACAGGGATTTAATGAAAAACTGTTTTTT.

This chain connects TRBV7-8 to TRBJ1-1; D is unclear. CDR3 size: 13 residues. V dropped 5 bases and J dropped 5 bases, with 12 bases sitting between them. CDR1 is SGHVS, CDR2 FQNEAQ, per germline. The CDR3 sequence: CASSKGGSTEAFF. The CDR3 DNA reads as TGTGCCAGCAGCAAGGGAGGGAGTACTGAAGCTTTCTTT.

The chain employs TRBV29-1 and TRBJ1-2; 7 positions agree with TRBD1. Germline V gives CDR1 SQVTM, CDR2 ANQGSEA. This CDR3 region has 13 residues. The junction had 8 bases not matched to a gene; V was cut back by 6 bases and J by 4 bases. CDR3 bases: TGCAGCGTATGGACAGGTCCCATCTATGGCTACACCTTC. Protein sequence: CSVWTGPIYGYTF.

This sequence joins TRBV2 and TRBJ2-7, with TRBD2 identical over 16 bases. This CDR3 contains 17 residues. With 6 bases clipped from V and 0 bases from J, the junction kept 5 bases outside the gene matches. The germline V gene has CDR1 SNHLY and CDR2 FYNNEI. DNA of the CDR3: TGTGCCAGCAGGGGACTAGCGGGGGGGCCGAGCTCCTACGAGCAGTACTTC. Translation gives CASRGLAGGPSSYEQYF.

The rearrangement joins TRBV18 to TRBJ2-4; a possible D gene is TRBD2 (6 bases). This CDR3 spans 19 amino acids. Trimming pared 2 bases from V and 0 bases from J, leaving 20 bases between. Germline V lookup: CDR1 KGHSH, CDR2 LQKENI. The DNA for the CDR3 is TGTGCCAGCTCACCAAGCGAGACTAGTCGGTTACTAGCCAAAAACATTCAGTACTTC. It specifies CASSPSETSRLLAKNIQYF.

The chain combines TRBV7-3 with TRBJ2-5; D call uncertain. Between the trimmed V and J ends, which lost 5 bases and 5 bases, there was a span of 18 bases. The germline V gene encodes CDR1 SGHTA and CDR2 FQGTGA. The CDR3 covers 15 residues. CDR3 in DNA: TGTGCCAGCAGCCCCAGCTCAGACATCAGGGAGACCCAGTACTTC. Protein: CASSPSSDIRETQYF.

The chain joins TRBV20-1 to TRBJ1-2, with unresolved D. Per germline, CDR1 DFQATT and CDR2 SNEGSKA (reference sequence). Deletions cut 0 bases from V and 7 bases from J, with 6 bases between. The CDR3 is 11 amino acids. CDR3 residues: CSARESGGYTF. The CDR3 bases are TGCAGTGCTAGAGAGTCGGGTGGCTACACCTTC.

The DNA for the CDR3 is TGTGCCAGCAGCTTATACGGCGAGCAGTACTTC. It codes for CASSLYGEQYF. The chain carries TRBV7-2 and TRBJ2-7; D call uncertain. V lost 2 bases and J 6 bases, leaving 5 bases between the germline ends. The CDR3 loop spans 11 amino acids. Germline CDR1 reads SGHTA; CDR2 reads FQGNSA.

J is TRBJ2-1 and V is TRBV5-6; 10 bases align to TRBD1. CDR1 and CDR2 (germline): SGHDT, YYEEEE. This CDR3 is 15 amino acids long. The V and J ends lost 4 bases and 7 bases, in that order; junction bases with no gene match: 8. CDR3 DNA sequence: TGTGCCAGCAGCCCAGACAGGGGGCGTGCGAATGAGCAGTTCTTC. Translated: CASSPDRGRANEQFF.

The chain carries TRBV5-4 and TRBJ1-6; D perhaps matches TRBD1 (5 bases). V lost 5 bases to trimming and J lost 9 bases, with 18 bases between them. From germline, CDR1 is SGHNT and CDR2 YYREEE (reference sequence). CDR3 length: 15 amino acids. Written as DNA, the CDR3 is TGTGCCAGCAGGGGGGGTGTGGTTCTGGGTTCACCCCTCCACTTT. Its protein product is CASRGGVVLGSPLHF.

This chain joins TRBV6-5 and TRBJ2-2; a possible D gene is TRBD1 (5 bases). V lost 3 bases and J lost 0, with 11 bases in between. Looked up from germline, CDR1 is MNHEY and CDR2 is SVGAGI. The CDR3 has 16 residues. DNA for the CDR3: TGTGCCAGCAGTTATCTAGGGGCGACGAACACCGGGGAGCTGTTTTTT. Residues: CASSYLGATNTGELFF.

This chain joins TRBV18 and TRBJ1-3; possibly TRBD1 for D (5 bases). The CDR3 spans 16 residues. Germline-derived CDR1 and CDR2 are KGHSH and LQKENI. With 3 bases removed from V and 0 bases from J, the gap between germline ends came to 12 bases. CDR3 protein: CASSPEDGGSGNTIYF. The CDR3 DNA reads TGTGCCAGCTCACCGGAGGACGGGGGCTCTGGAAACACCATATATTTT. The full variable domain, its missing parts supplied by reference TRBV18 and TRBJ1-3, is NAGVMQNPRHLVRRRGQEARLRCSPMKGHSHVYWYRQLPEEGLKFMVYLQKENIIDESGMPKERFSAEFPKEGPSILRIQQVVRGDSAAYFCASSPEDGGSGNTIYFGEGSWLTVV.

The chain employs TRBV6-5 and TRBJ1-5; tentative D call: TRBD1 (6 bases). The length of the CDR3 is 14 residues. Trimming removed 6 bases at V and 4 bases at J, with 13 bases between. Germline assignment: CDR1 MNHEY and CDR2 SVGAGI. The CDR3 DNA reads as TGTGCCAGCAGCCTGGACAGCTCTAATCAGCCCCAGCATTTT. As protein: CASSLDSSNQPQHF.

The chain uses TRBV5-1 and TRBJ1-3, with D possibly being TRBD1 (5 bases). Trimming shortened V by 3 bases and J by 0 bases, and 13 bases separated the two germline ends. Germline V CDR1 and CDR2: SGHRS, YFSETQ. The CDR3 spans 16 residues. This chain's CDR3 is CASSSGLPFSGNTIYF. Here the CDR3 DNA reads TGCGCCAGCAGCTCAGGGTTGCCCTTCTCTGGAAACACCATATATTTT.

The chain is built from TRBV19 and TRBJ2-2; 8 nucleotides match TRBD1. The germline V gene encodes CDR1 LNHDA and CDR2 SQIVND (reference sequence). Germline trimming cut 1 base from V and 5 bases from J; bases unmatched to any gene: 3. The CDR3 has 15 residues. CDR3 in amino acids: CASSIGDRSTGELFF. CDR3 nucleotides: TGTGCCAGTAGTATAGGGGACAGGTCGACCGGGGAGCTGTTTTTT.

The gene calls are TRBV15 and TRBJ1-5, with 9 bases aligning to TRBD1. The junction had 9 bases not matched to a gene; V was cut back by 1 base and J by 5 bases. Germline CDR1 LNHNV, CDR2 YYDKDF (reference sequence). The CDR3 spans 17 residues. The DNA of the CDR3 is TGTGCCACCAGCAGAGCCTCCGGGACAGGGTTTCATCAGCCCCAGCATTTT. It is translated as CATSRASGTGFHQPQHF. Full variable domain (missing parts from reference TRBV15 and TRBJ1-5): DAMVIQNPRYQVTQFGKPVTLSCSQTLNHNVMYWYQQKSSQAPKLLFHYYDKDFNNEADTPDNFQSRRPNTSFCFLDIRSPGLGDTAMYLCATSRASGTGFHQPQHFGDGTRLSIL.

This clone was seen just once. The chain employs TRBV10-3 and TRBJ1-1; 9 bases line up with TRBD1. This CDR3 has 14 amino acids. Germline loops: CDR1 ENHRY, CDR2 SYGVKD. V gave up 3 bases and J gave up 7 bases; unmatched junction bases: 6. The CDR3 nucleotides are TGTGCCATCAGTGAAAGGGACAGGGTCGGTGAAGCTTTCTTT. Residues: CAISERDRVGEAFF.

The V call is TRBV18, the J call TRBJ2-1, with TRBD2 matching over 11 bases. Looked up from germline, CDR1 is KGHSH and CDR2 is LQKENI. The CDR3 runs to 15 residues. V dropped 5 bases and J dropped 6; count of bases not matched to a gene: 6. The CDR3 protein is CASSVAGGPANEQFF. For the CDR3, the DNA is TGTGCCAGCTCAGTAGCGGGGGGGCCGGCCAATGAGCAGTTCTTC.